This TCR beta chain was observed in a study of cytomegalovirus exposure and HLA in healthy donors (dated by TCRdb to 2016 to 2017). Study-level background: According to a later analysis, one platform produced both the 120 validation repertoires and the 620 or so repertoires of the first cohort. The study was designed to test whether signatures of past pathogen exposure could be identified by cataloging public T cell receptors. In addition to the first cohort of 666 subjects, a separate validation cohort of under 150 different subjects was used. High-throughput TCR immunosequencing, statistical association of individual TCRs with disease status, and machine learning were combined to predict cytomegalovirus infection status. Points the paper makes about the study in general: It was suggested by the authors that the approach could potentially be generalized to other disease states and immunological phenotypes. The classifier was reported to diagnose cytomegalovirus status with high specificity and sensitivity in both the original and validation cohorts. A later analysis found that TCRs clustered in the first cohort also tended to co-occur in the 110 or so validation repertoires, with approximately 94% of cluster scores above 0. A few of the identified cytomegalovirus-associated TCR beta chains were confirmed in vitro to be specific for cytomegalovirus antigens. Most TCR sequences were seen in very few donors, while some public TCRs were found in many individuals. The validation cohort had no HLA typing available for a later analysis, so co-occurrence within that cohort was assessed over all 120 or so repertoires. The study gave a list of 150 to 200 TCR beta chains associated with cytomegalovirus.

CDR3 length: 13 amino acids, cysteine to phenylalanine. Only the CDR3 DNA is retained, 39 bases long and in frame from the first base. As encoded in the germline V gene, CDR1 is ENHRY while CDR2 is SYGVKD. Germline trimming: 4 bases from V, 4 bases from J; junction bases outside gene matches: 2. Donors formed part of the validation cohort, which comprised over a hundred subjects and was distinct from the first cohort of under 750 subjects. This clone was seen once. The target of this receptor is not known. Base qualities are not at hand, and no much larger clone is one base apart. Libraries were constructed by the immunoSEQ multiplex PCR assay. In the source study's methods: A statistical classification framework was built to diagnose cytomegalovirus status from the catalog of TCR beta chain sequences. TCRdb mirrors the immuneACCESS table, restricted to in-frame sequences. Some clones are absent from its copies; in checked studies, under half trace to an unresolved V gene, and the reason for the others is unknown. V and J calls and clone size are those listed in that table; D and trimming were worked out from the DNA. The sample data list fewer than 200,000 clones, and approximately 96% of these were observed just once. Of the sample, 0.89% falls within the top ten clones.

Rearrangement joined TRBV10-3 to TRBJ2-5; 8 bases in the middle match TRBD1. The TCR was taken from a woman aged 18-29 years in good health and CMV-seronegative. The sequenced material came from PBMCs. CDR3 loop: CAISVQGAETQYF. The nucleotide sequence reads TGTGCCATCAGTGTTCAGGGGGCAGAGACCCAGTACTTC.